These 8 T cell receptor beta chains were all obtained from the same sample, sequenced in a study of T cells in Graves' hyperthyroidism and ophthalmopathy. The source material, RNA transcripts, was used to amplify TCR beta CDR3 regions. Initially, a first-round RT-PCR of the TCR CDR3 employed the HTBI primer set. TCRdb re-derived calls from the multiplex PCR reads in MiXCR, one entry per CDR3 protein. Counted here are about 540,000 distinct CDR3 sequences, roughly 46% occurring once; the ten biggest clones make up about 8.3%. The specimen sequenced was peripheral blood or thyroid tissue (not recorded which). These TCRs come from a woman aged 18-35 years with Graves' hyperthyroidism.

The chain carries TRBV20-1 and TRBJ2-3; D is unresolved. This CDR3 comprises 13 residues. Germline loops: CDR1 DFQATT, CDR2 SNEGSKA (reference sequence). V lost 6 bases, J lost 1 base, and 11 bases lay in between. DNA of the CDR3: TGCAGTGCCTCGTTGTCGGGCACAGATACGCAGTATTTT. Its translation is CSASLSGTDTQYF.

This chain uses TRBV2 with TRBJ1-3; 8 nucleotides match TRBD1. V gave up 1 base and J gave up 3 bases; unmatched junction bases: 5. Per the germline V gene, CDR1 is SNHLY and CDR2 is FYNNEI. CDR3 size: 16 residues. The CDR3, as DNA: TGTGCCAGCAGTGAAGAAGGGACAGGAGATGGAAACACCATATATTTT. Its translation: CASSEEGTGDGNTIYF.

This clonotype is a singleton in its sample. A clone one base away is much larger, so this may be a read error. The chain joins TRBV7-9 to TRBJ2-2; perhaps TRBD2 as D (6 bases). The CDR3 runs to 16 residues. Germline lookup yields CDR1 SEHNR and CDR2 FQNEAQ (reference sequence). For the CDR3, the DNA is TGTGCCAGCAGCTTAGCCCAGGGAGGACCCACCGGGGAGCTGCTTTTT. Its protein is CASSLAQGGPTGELLF.

The CDR3 sequence is CASSSDSPTGETQYF. The CDR3 DNA reads TGTGCCAGCAGCTCGGACAGCCCTACGGGAGAGACCCAGTACTTC. This sequence joins TRBV7-2 and TRBJ2-5; D perhaps matches TRBD1 (6 bases). V lost 4 bases to trimming and J lost 4 bases, with 16 bases between them. The CDR3 consists of 15 residues. CDR1 is SGHTA, CDR2 FQGNSA, per germline. The complete variable domain, with remaining parts taken from reference TRBV7-2 and TRBJ2-5, reads GAGVSQSPSNKVTEKGKDVELRCDPISGHTALYWYRQSLGQGLEFLIYFQGNSAPDKSGLPSDRFSAERTGGSVSTLTIQRTQQEDSAVYLCASSSDSPTGETQYFGPGTRLLVL.

This clonotype has a count of ten or more. J is TRBJ2-2 and V is TRBV19; the D call may be TRBD1 or TRBD2 (5 bases each). This CDR3 region has 20 residues. The germline V and J ends were trimmed by 5 bases and 5 bases, with 30 bases remaining between them. Germline V lookup: CDR1 LNHDA, CDR2 SQIVND (reference sequence). CDR3 in amino acids: CASSPLRGREHPVLTGELFF. CDR3 in DNA: TGTGCCAGTAGTCCCCTAAGGGGACGCGAACACCCCGTGCTTACCGGGGAGCTGTTTTTT.

The J gene is TRBJ1-6, the V gene TRBV29-1; D remains ambiguous. The V end lost 7 bases, the J end lost 13 bases, and 17 bases lay between the germline ends. Per the germline V gene, CDR1 is SQVTM and CDR2 is ANQGSEA. CDR3 length equals 12 residues. The chain's CDR3 is CSGDSGMGPLHF. The CDR3 DNA is TGCAGCGGTGATTCTGGGATGGGGCCCCTCCACTTT.

This CDR3 is CASSDYGDGYTF. Written as DNA, the CDR3 is TGTGCCAGCAGCGATTATGGGGATGGCTACACCTTC. The chain couples TRBV7-8 to TRBJ1-2; D not certain. The CDR3 is made up of 12 amino acids. CDR1 and CDR2 (germline): SGHVS, FQNEAQ. V lost 5 bases and J lost 6, with 10 bases in between.

The chain has TRBV20-1 and TRBJ1-2; 8 bases fit TRBD1. J lost 3 bases, V lost 7 bases, and 10 bases had no gene match. The CDR3 is 14 amino acids. Germline loops: CDR1 DFQATT, CDR2 SNEGSKA (reference sequence). The CDR3, as DNA: TGCAGTGTAGGTCAGGGGGCGCTTCACTATGGCTACACCTTC. It is translated as CSVGQGALHYGYTF.